These 27 T cell receptor beta chains came from one sample sequenced in a study of blood T cells in healthy people across ages. It was with a sample-barcoded 5' primer and a J-beta primer mix that a second PCR of roughly 6 to 11 cycles was run. TCRdb reprocessed the 5' RACE reads via MiXCR and lists one record per CDR3 protein. The sample yields about 1,400,000 distinct CDR3 sequences, roughly 64% seen once. Material: blood. These receptor sequences come from a man aged 18-30 years in good health.

The J gene is TRBJ2-7, the V gene TRBV20-1; D may be TRBD2 (6 bases). The tail of the sequence fits TRBJ2-5 better, so the J call may be wrong. This CDR3 comprises 13 residues. Germline CDR1 DFQATT, CDR2 SNEGSKA (reference sequence). CDR3: CSAGRLGPGTQYF. The CDR3 nucleotides are TGCAGTGCTGGTCGACTAGGCCCCGGGACCCAGTACTTC.

The rearrangement links TRBV20-1 to TRBJ2-3; a possible D gene is TRBD1 (6 bases). The germline CDR1 and CDR2 sequences are DFQATT and SNEGSKA (reference sequence). The V end lost 1 base, the J end lost 2 bases, and 13 bases lay between the germline ends. This CDR3 region has 15 residues. CDR3 protein: CSARVGADFTDTQYF. CDR3 nucleotide sequence: TGCAGTGCTAGAGTGGGGGCCGATTTCACAGATACGCAGTATTTT.

Concerning this clonotype: One junction end disagrees with the germline gene, perhaps due to a read error. V is TRBV5-4 and J is TRBJ2-5; TRBD2 might be the D (5 bases). Germline CDR1 reads SGHNT; CDR2 reads YYREEE (reference sequence). The CDR3 loop spans 14 amino acids. CDR3 sequence: CASSSWSGCNEQYF. The CDR3 nucleotides read TGCGCCAGCAGCTCCTGGAGCGGATGCAATGAGCAGTACTTC.

The chain employs TRBV2 and TRBJ1-4; 7 nucleotides align to TRBD1. V shed 8 bases, J shed 4 bases, and the junction held 10 bases outside the gene matches. This CDR3 spans 15 amino acids. Germline V gives CDR1 SNHLY, CDR2 FYNNEI. CDR3 in DNA: TGTGCCAGCTCCGAGGACAGGACGTATAATGAAAAACTGTTTTTT. Residues: CASSEDRTYNEKLFF.

The gene calls are TRBV7-2 and TRBJ2-1, with 8 bases fitting TRBD2. The CDR3 is made up of 15 amino acids. CDR1 and CDR2 (germline): SGHTA, FQGNSA. Trimming took 4 bases from V and 6 from J; bases not matched to a gene: 8. For the CDR3, the DNA is TGTGCCAGCAGCTCCCGGGAGGGGCGCTTCAATGAGCAGTTCTTC. Translating gives CASSSREGRFNEQFF.

This rearrangement joins TRBV7-6 to TRBJ2-5, with D perhaps TRBD2 (6 bases). Trimming took off 0 bases at V and 4 bases at J, with 18 bases between the two ends. From germline, CDR1 is SGHVS and CDR2 FNYEAQ. There are 17 residues in the CDR3. The CDR3 spells CASSLAFIASAIETQYF. CDR3 nucleotide sequence: TGTGCCAGCAGCTTAGCGTTTATCGCTAGCGCTATAGAGACCCAGTACTTC.

V gene TRBV6-2 or TRBV6-3 combines with J gene TRBJ1-6; TRBD1 is a possible D gene (5 bases). Germline CDR1 and CDR2: MNHEY and SVGEGT. The V end lost 6 bases, the J end lost 10 bases, and 16 bases lay between the germline ends. The CDR3 length is 14 residues. CDR3 nucleotides: TGTGCCAGCAGCAGACCCGGGGGTGAGTCACCCCTCCACTTT. Its translation is CASSRPGGESPLHF.

This sequence joins TRBV12-3 or TRBV12-4 and TRBJ2-5; TRBD2 might be the D (6 bases). The J call may be wrong; the DNA end is better matched by TRBJ2-7. The CDR3 contains 14 residues. This CDR3 is CASSLAGGSHEQYF. CDR3 in DNA: TGTGCCAGCAGTTTAGCGGGAGGATCCCACGAGCAGTACTTC.

The J gene is TRBJ2-3, the V gene TRBV20-1; 13 nucleotides agree with TRBD2. The CDR3 is 13 amino acids. V was pared by 5 bases and J by 7 bases, with 3 bases of the junction left unmatched. The germline CDR1 and CDR2 sequences are DFQATT and SNEGSKA (reference sequence). CDR3 sequence reads: CSAPLAGGYTQYF. In nucleotides, the CDR3 is TGCAGTGCTCCACTAGCGGGGGGGTATACGCAGTATTTT.

The chain has TRBV10-3 and TRBJ2-5, with a tentative D call TRBD2 (6 bases). Germline CDR1 reads ENHRY; CDR2 reads SYGVKD. This CDR3 spans 15 amino acids. Trimming removed 10 bases at V and 11 bases at J, with 29 bases between. The CDR3 loop reads CASRSPGLPYNEQYF. The CDR3 DNA sequence: TGTGCCAGCAGGAGTCCGGGACTCCCGTACAATGAGCAGTACTTC.

This sequence joins TRBV20-1 and TRBJ2-7, with D perhaps matching TRBD2 (5 bases). The CDR3 has 13 residues. In germline, CDR1 is DFQATT, CDR2 SNEGSKA (reference sequence). Trimming took 6 bases from V and 0 from J, leaving 12 bases between them. The CDR3 region has the DNA TGCAGTGCCTGGGCTAGCAGCTCCTACGAGCAGTACTTC. Protein product: CSAWASSSYEQYF.

The chain couples TRBV4-1 to TRBJ1-4, with D uncertain. The ends were cut back, 5 bases at V and 0 bases at J, with 10 bases in the middle. This CDR3 has 15 amino acids. CDR1 is MGHRA, CDR2 YSYEKL, per germline. The CDR3 DNA is TGCGCCAGCAGCACGGGCCTCTCAACTAATGAAAAACTGTTTTTT. This sequence encodes CASSTGLSTNEKLFF.

The chain joins TRBV15 to TRBJ2-5; 8 nucleotides agree with TRBD1. J gave up 3 bases and V 1 base, and 4 bases lay outside the gene matches. This CDR3 region has 15 residues. Germline CDR1 LNHNV, CDR2 YYDKDF (reference sequence). The CDR3 loop reads CATSRGGTGEETQYF. The CDR3 DNA sequence: TGTGCCACCAGCAGAGGCGGGACAGGAGAAGAGACCCAGTACTTC.

This clonotype was observed a handful of times. The chain carries TRBV25-1 and TRBJ2-3; 9 nucleotides align to TRBD1. The V gene end was trimmed by 6 bases and the J gene end by 6 bases; junction bases not matched to a gene: 1. Germline lookup yields CDR1 MGHDK and CDR2 SYGVNS. The CDR3 spans 12 residues. The CDR3 DNA reads as TGTGCCAGCAGGGGACAGGGCGATACGCAGTATTTT. The encoded protein is CASRGQGDTQYF.

V and J are TRBV5-1 and TRBJ2-7, with unresolved D. The J call is uncertain, as TRBJ2-5 better fits the DNA end. The CDR3 runs to 15 residues. CDR1 SGHRS and CDR2 YFSETQ come from the germline V gene. Here the CDR3 DNA reads TGCGCCAGCAGCTTGGGGGCACTATTCGAAGAGACCCAGTACTTC. This codes for CASSLGALFEETQYF.

The table lists this clonotype with a few counts. The CDR3, as DNA: TGTGCCAGCAGTTATCAGTTCGGGACAGGGGTTGAAAAACTGTTTTTT. Its translation is CASSYQFGTGVEKLFF. The genes are TRBV28 and TRBJ1-4, with TRBD1 matching over 10 bases. Germline lookup yields CDR1 MDHEN and CDR2 SYDVKM. The J segment lost 7 bases and the V segment lost 4 bases, leaving 9 bases of the junction unmatched. CDR3 length equals 16 residues.

This rearrangement joins TRBV11-2 to TRBJ2-7, with 7 positions matching TRBD1. V shed 5 bases and J 6 bases; nucleotides not matched to a gene: 13. Germline V gene lookup returns CDR1 SGHAT and CDR2 FQNNGV. The CDR3 has 15 residues. The CDR3 sequence: CASSPNTGAFGEQYF. In DNA form, the CDR3 reads TGTGCCAGCAGCCCCAATACAGGGGCTTTTGGCGAGCAGTACTTC.

This rearrangement joins TRBV27 to TRBJ2-7; tentatively, D is TRBD1 or TRBD2 (5 bases each). The J call could be wrong; TRBJ2-5 is a better fit for the DNA end. This CDR3 comprises 13 residues. Germline values: CDR1 MNHEY, CDR2 SMNVEV (reference sequence). The CDR3 region has the DNA TGTGCGACCAGCGTTGAGGCTGGGGGGACCCAGTACTTC. Encoded protein: CATSVEAGGTQYF.

The chain joins TRBV7-9 to TRBJ2-5; D remains ambiguous. CDR3 length equals 18 residues. Trimming removed 1 base from V and 5 bases from J, with 23 bases in between. The germline CDR1 and CDR2 sequences are SEHNR and FQNEAQ (reference sequence). The CDR3 reads CASSLVAGTRRAPETQYF. CDR3 coding DNA: TGTGCCAGCAGCTTAGTAGCAGGAACTCGTCGGGCCCCGGAGACCCAGTACTTC.

This sequence joins TRBV12-3 or TRBV12-4 and TRBJ1-2; 8 bases agree with TRBD1. With 4 bases clipped from V and 4 bases from J, the junction kept 8 bases outside the gene matches. The CDR3 sequence is 15 residues long. CDR3 sequence reads: CASSSYRGRVYGYTF. CDR3 in DNA: TGTGCCAGCAGTTCGTACAGGGGGAGAGTCTATGGCTACACCTTC.

The chain links TRBV20-1 to TRBJ1-2; 7 nucleotides line up with TRBD1. V lost 3 bases and J lost 4; bases outside the gene matches: 2. CDR1 is DFQATT and CDR2 is SNEGSKA in the germline V gene (reference sequence). This CDR3 contains 12 residues. The CDR3 loop reads CSARDRTYGYTF. Here the CDR3 DNA reads TGCAGTGCTAGGGACAGGACCTATGGCTACACCTTC.

The rearrangement joins TRBV5-1 to TRBJ2-7; D is perhaps TRBD1 or TRBD2 (5 bases each). The CDR3 is 15 amino acids. Germline assignment: CDR1 SGHRS and CDR2 YFSETQ. V lost 4 bases to trimming and J lost 5 bases, with 19 bases between them. The CDR3 DNA follows: TGCGCCAGCAGCCAAACCGGGACGGCCTCTCACGAGCAGTACTTC. Amino acids: CASSQTGTASHEQYF.

A few counts support this clonotype. The CDR3 DNA sequence: TGTGCCAGCACCCCCGGACAGGGGTACTCCTACGAGCAGTACTTC. Protein: CASTPGQGYSYEQYF. The chain recombines TRBV6-6 with TRBJ2-5, with 9 bases identical to TRBD1. The J call may be faulty, since TRBJ2-7 better matches the DNA end. Germline V CDR1 and CDR2: MNHNY, SVGAGI (reference sequence). CDR3 length: 15 amino acids.

This clonotype was seen a few times. This chain uses TRBV10-3 with TRBJ2-7, with D perhaps being TRBD1 or TRBD2 (5 bases each). Trimming stripped 6 bases from V and 2 bases from J, with 14 bases between. Germline CDR1 reads ENHRY; CDR2 reads SYGVKD. The CDR3 spans 14 residues. The CDR3 loop reads CAISLGPPTYEQYF. For the CDR3, the DNA is TGTGCCATCAGCCTGGGACCGCCTACCTACGAGCAGTACTTC.

Details on this clonotype: A much larger clone differs from this one at a single base, so this may be a read error. Likely a read error: the CDR3 ends without its conserved phenylalanine or tryptophan. This rearrangement joins TRBV20-1 to TRBJ2-1; tentatively, D is TRBD1 (5 bases). Trimming removed 5 bases at V and 6 bases at J, with 14 bases between. The CDR3 runs 13 residues. The germline CDR1 and CDR2 sequences are DFQATT and SNEGSKA (reference sequence). The CDR3 coding sequence is TGCAGTGCTTCCCCTCGGACAATCAATGAGCAGTTCTTG. Its protein is CSASPRTINEQFL.

A few counts support this clonotype. The chain carries TRBV20-1 and TRBJ2-1; TRBD2 matches 13 bases. Trimming removed 3 bases from V and 6 bases from J; junction bases left unmatched: 5. This CDR3 region has 15 residues. Germline CDR1 reads DFQATT; CDR2 reads SNEGSKA (reference sequence). This CDR3 is CSASPTSGRANEQFF. CDR3 in DNA: TGCAGTGCTAGCCCCACTAGCGGGAGGGCCAATGAGCAGTTCTTC.

This clonotype has only a few counts. The chain combines TRBV29-1 with TRBJ1-2, with D possibly TRBD1 on 6 matching bases. The CDR3 covers 13 residues. V was cut by 3 bases and J by 8 bases, with 16 bases left in between. CDR1 and CDR2 (germline): SQVTM, ANQGSEA. The CDR3 protein is CSVDPIGGSGYTF. The DNA for the CDR3 is TGCAGCGTTGACCCAATAGGGGGGTCCGGCTACACCTTC.